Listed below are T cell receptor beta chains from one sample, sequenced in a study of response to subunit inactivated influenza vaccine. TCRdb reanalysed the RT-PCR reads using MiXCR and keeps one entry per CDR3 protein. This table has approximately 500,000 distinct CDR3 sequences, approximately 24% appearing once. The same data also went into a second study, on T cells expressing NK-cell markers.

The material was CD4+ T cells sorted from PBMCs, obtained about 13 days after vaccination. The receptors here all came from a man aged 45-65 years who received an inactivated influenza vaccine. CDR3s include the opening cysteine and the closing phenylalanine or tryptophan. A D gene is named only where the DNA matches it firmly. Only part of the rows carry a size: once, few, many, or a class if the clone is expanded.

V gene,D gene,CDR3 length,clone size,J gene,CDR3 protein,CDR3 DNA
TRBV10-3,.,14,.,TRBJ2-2,CATHWAGSTGELFF,TGTGCCACTCACTGGGCGGGAAGCACCGGGGAGCTGTTTTTT
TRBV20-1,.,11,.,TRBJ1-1,CSAGGGTEAFF,TGCAGTGCTGGGGGGGGCACTGAAGCTTTCTTT
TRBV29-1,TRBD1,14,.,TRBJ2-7,CSVPSSGTGIEQYF,TGCAGCGTCCCGTCCTCGGGGACAGGCATCGAGCAGTACTTC
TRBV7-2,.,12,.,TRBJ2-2,CASSPAYGELFF,TGTGCCAGCAGCCCCGCTTACGGGGAGCTGTTTTTT
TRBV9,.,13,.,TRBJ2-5,CASSRSGLETQYF,TGTGCCAGCAGCAGATCGGGGCTCGAGACCCAGTACTTC
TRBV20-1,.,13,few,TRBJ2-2,CGRTVANTGELFF,TGCGGTCGGACAGTGGCGAACACCGGGGAGCTGTTTTTT
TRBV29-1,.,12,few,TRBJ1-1,CSVEQIHTGAFF,TGCAGCGTTGAACAGATTCATACAGGAGCTTTCTTT
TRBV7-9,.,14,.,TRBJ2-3,CASSRTPDTDTQYF,TGTGCCAGCAGCCGGACACCTGATACAGATACGCAGTATTTT
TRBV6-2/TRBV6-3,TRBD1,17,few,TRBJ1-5,CASSLGTGRRGNQPQHF,TGTGCCAGCAGTTTAGGGACAGGGCGGAGGGGCAATCAGCCCCAGCATTTT
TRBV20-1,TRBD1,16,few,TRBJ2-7,CSARSVSGQVSYEQYF,TGCAGTGCTAGATCTGTTTCGGGACAGGTATCCTACGAGCAGTACTTC
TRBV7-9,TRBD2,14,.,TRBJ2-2,CASSAEGLGVELFF,TGTGCCAGCAGCGCCGAAGGACTAGGAGTGGAGCTGTTTTTT
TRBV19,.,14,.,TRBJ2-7,CASSIGLGLYEQYF,TGTGCCAGTAGTATAGGCTTGGGGCTCTACGAGCAGTACTTC
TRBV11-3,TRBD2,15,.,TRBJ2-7,CASSLEASGRGEQYF,TGTGCCAGCAGCTTAGAGGCTAGCGGGAGAGGCGAGCAGTACTTC
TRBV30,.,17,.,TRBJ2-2,CAWSGSSAGGGTGELFF,TGTGCCTGGAGTGGTTCGAGCGCCGGAGGTGGCACCGGGGAGCTGTTTTTT
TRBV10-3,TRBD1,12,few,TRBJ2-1,CAISTGANEQFF,TGTGCCATCAGTACAGGGGCCAATGAGCAGTTCTTC
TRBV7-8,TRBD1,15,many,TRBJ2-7,CASSLTAGGLGEQYF,TGTGCCAGCAGCTTAACGGCAGGGGGATTGGGCGAGCAGTACTTC
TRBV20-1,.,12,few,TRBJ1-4,CSARGRNEKLFF,TGCAGTGCTAGGGGGCGGAATGAAAAACTGTTTTTT
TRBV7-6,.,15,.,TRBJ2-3,CASTKGVSSTDTQYF,TGTGCCAGCACCAAGGGCGTATCTAGCACAGATACGCAGTATTTT
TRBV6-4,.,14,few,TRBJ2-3,CASSGDGRGDTQYF,TGTGCCAGCAGTGGGGACGGGAGAGGAGATACGCAGTATTTT
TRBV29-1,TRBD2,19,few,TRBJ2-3,CSVEEPWTSGISSTDTQYF,TGCAGCGTTGAGGAACCTTGGACTAGCGGTATCTCTAGCACAGATACGCAGTATTTT
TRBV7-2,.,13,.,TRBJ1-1,CASSYGPYTEAFF,TGTGCCAGCAGCTACGGGCCTTACACTGAAGCTTTCTTT
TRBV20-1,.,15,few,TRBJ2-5,CSARDNSREIETQYF,TGCAGTGCTAGAGACAATTCCAGGGAGATAGAGACCCAGTACTTC